Listed below are T cell receptor beta chains from one sample, sequenced in a study of T cell responses to AZD1222 COVID-19 vaccine. Repertoires were generated with immunoSEQ multiplex PCR, while TCRdb's copy carries only in-frame clones and drops some. The sample carries some 97,000 clones, around nine tenths recorded once. The sequenced sample was peripheral blood, obtained on day 0 of AZD1222 vaccination. These TCRs come from an adult in good health. CDR3s include the opening cysteine and the closing phenylalanine or tryptophan. Fields, in order: clone size, V gene, D gene, J gene, CDR3 DNA, CDR3 protein. The D gene is left open where the match is weak. Not every row has a clone size; where given, it reads once, few, many or a size class.

NA	TRBV10-3	NA	TRBJ1-5	TGTGCCACCGCGATAGGGGGGGGACCGAATCAGCCCCAGCATTTT	CATAIGGGPNQPQHF
NA	TRBV10-1	NA	TRBJ1-1	TGCGCCAGCAGTGTTAAACCTAACACTGAAGCTTTCTTT	CASSVKPNTEAFF
NA	TRBV29-1	NA	TRBJ1-1	TGCAGCGTTTATAATATGAACACTGAAGCTTTCTTT	CSVYNMNTEAFF
NA	TRBV12-5	NA	TRBJ1-5	TGTGCTAGTGGTTTGCCGCCCTGGGGTGGGTTGGGCAATCAGCCCCAGCATTTT	CASGLPPWGGLGNQPQHF
NA	TRBV10-2	NA	TRBJ2-5	TGCGCCAGCAGCCCCGGGGAGACCCAGTACTTC	CASSPGETQYF
NA	TRBV12-3/TRBV12-4	NA	TRBJ1-2	TGTGCCAGCAGTTTACGTTCGGACCATGGCTACACCTTC	CASSLRSDHGYTF
few	TRBV19	TRBD1	TRBJ2-6	TGTGCCAGTAGTACGGGACAGGGTAGAGCTGGGGCCAACGTCCTGACTTTC	CASSTGQGRAGANVLTF
NA	TRBV3-1/TRBV3-2	NA	TRBJ2-1	TGTGCCAGCAGCCAAGATCTGGGAGCAGAGCAGTTCTTC	CASSQDLGAEQFF
many	TRBV10-3	TRBD2	TRBJ2-7	TGTGCCATCAGTGATCCTCCGGGACTAGCGTACGAGCAGTACTTC	CAISDPPGLAYEQYF
NA	TRBV20-1	NA	TRBJ1-6	TGCAGTGCTCGCCGAAATTCACCCCTCCACTTT	CSARRNSPLHF
once	TRBV7-9	TRBD1	TRBJ1-1	TGTGCCAGCGGATGGACAGGGGGCACTGAAGCTTTCTTT	CASGWTGGTEAFF
once	TRBV6-1	NA	TRBJ2-5	TGTGCCAGCAGTGAAGCGCCGGGACAAGGGACCCAGTACTTC	CASSEAPGQGTQYF
NA	TRBV7-6	NA	TRBJ2-3	TGTGCCAGCAGCGTCTCCGGGAGCCGCACAGATACGCAGTATTTT	CASSVSGSRTDTQYF
NA	TRBV4-1	NA	TRBJ2-3	TGCGCCAGCAGCCAAATGGGGAGGGGGACAGATACGCAGTATTTT	CASSQMGRGTDTQYF
once	TRBV18	NA	TRBJ2-1	TGTGCCAGCTCACCGACCCTGACGGGGTCAGCAGGTGAGCAGTTCTTC	CASSPTLTGSAGEQFF
NA	TRBV5-5	NA	TRBJ1-4	TGTGCCAGCAGCTGGGACGGTGGTTTTGCGGAACTGTTTTTT	CASSWDGGFAELFF
NA	TRBV11-3	NA	TRBJ1-1	TGTGCCAGCAGCTACCAGACGGGAGACACTGAAGCTTTCTTT	CASSYQTGDTEAFF
NA	TRBV18	NA	TRBJ1-1	TGTGCCAGCTCACCACAGCACCGGTTAATGAACACTGAAGCTTTCTTT	CASSPQHRLMNTEAFF
NA	TRBV7-9	TRBD2	TRBJ2-1	TGTGCCAGCAGCTTAAGTAGCGGGGGAATCAATGAGCAGTTCTTC	CASSLSSGGINEQFF
NA	TRBV30	NA	TRBJ2-7	TGTGCCTGGAAACCAGGGGAGAACCTTGTATACGAGCAGTACTTC	CAWKPGENLVYEQYF
NA	TRBV19	TRBD1	TRBJ2-3	TGTGCCAGTAAAGAGCAGGGGGGCACAGATACGCAGTATTTT	CASKEQGGTDTQYF
NA	TRBV30	TRBD1	TRBJ2-7	TGTGCCTGCGAAGAGGACAGGCGAGGGTCCTACGAGCAGTACTTC	CACEEDRRGSYEQYF
NA	TRBV2	NA	TRBJ2-5	TGTGCCAGCAGTGAACAGTTGAGGGAGGTCGGGGAGACCCAGTACTTC	CASSEQLREVGETQYF
NA	TRBV4-1	TRBD2	TRBJ2-1	TGCGCCAGCAGCCGTGAGGGACTAGCGGGCTACTCACCTTACAATGAGCAGTTCTTC	CASSREGLAGYSPYNEQFF
NA	TRBV4-2	NA	TRBJ2-5	TGTGCCAGCAGCCAAGATAACCTAGCGCGGTCGACCCAGTACTTC	CASSQDNLARSTQYF
NA	TRBV19	NA	TRBJ2-5	TGTGCCAGTAGTAGTCGTCGAGGGGATGGAGGAGGGCGAGAGACCCAGTACTTC	CASSSRRGDGGGRETQYF
NA	TRBV2	TRBD1	TRBJ1-2	TGTGCCAGCAGTGAAGCGGGACAGGCCTATGGCTACACCTTC	CASSEAGQAYGYTF
NA	TRBV3-1/TRBV3-2	TRBD1	TRBJ1-6	TGTGCCAGCAGCCAAGATTTGGGACAGGTCCCCCACTTT	CASSQDLGQVPHF
NA	TRBV18	NA	TRBJ1-2	TGTGCCAGCTCACCAGACGGTTACTATGGCTACACCTTC	CASSPDGYYGYTF
NA	TRBV30	NA	TRBJ2-7	TGTGCCTGGAGTGTACTCGGGGAACGCGAGCAGTACTTC	CAWSVLGEREQYF
NA	TRBV10-3	TRBD2	TRBJ2-1	TGTGCCATCATGAGACTAGCGGACAATGAGCAGTTCTTC	CAIMRLADNEQFF
NA	TRBV6-6	NA	TRBJ1-2	TGTGCCAGCAGTACGGACAGTAACTATGGCTACACCTTC	CASSTDSNYGYTF
NA	TRBV7-9	NA	TRBJ2-3	TGTGCCAGCAGCTTAATAAGCGTTAGCACAGATACGCAGTATTTT	CASSLISVSTDTQYF
NA	TRBV5-5	NA	TRBJ1-3	TGTGCCAGCAGCCCCCAGAACTCTGGAAACACCATATATTTT	CASSPQNSGNTIYF
NA	TRBV5-8	NA	TRBJ2-7	TGTGCCAGCAGCTTGTCAGGTGCAGCCTCCTACGAGCAGTACTTC	CASSLSGAASYEQYF
NA	TRBV6-1	TRBD1	TRBJ1-2	TGTGCCAGCAGTGAAACAGTAACAGGGGGCGGCTACACCTTC	CASSETVTGGGYTF
NA	TRBV12-5	NA	TRBJ2-1	TGTGCTAGTGGTTTGTGGCTGATAAACAATGAGCAGTTCTTC	CASGLWLINNEQFF
once	TRBV21-1	NA	TRBJ2-1	TGTGCCAGCAGCAGAAGCTTATCTCCCTGGGGTAGCATCTCGTATGAGCAGTTCTTC	CASSRSLSPWGSISYEQFF
NA	TRBV4-3	NA	TRBJ1-5	TGCGCCAGCAGCCAAAGTTACAGGGTGGGCAATCAGCCCCAGCATTTT	CASSQSYRVGNQPQHF
NA	TRBV3-1/TRBV3-2	NA	TRBJ1-5	TGTGCCAGCAGCGCCGGTACAGGAAATCAGCCCCAGCATTTT	CASSAGTGNQPQHF
NA	TRBV18	TRBD2	TRBJ2-7	TGTGCCAGCTCAGTCCTAGCGGGTTACGAGCAGTACTTC	CASSVLAGYEQYF
NA	TRBV10-3	NA	TRBJ2-1	TGTGCCATCAGTGTTGGTAGCGAGAGCAATGAGCAGTTCTTC	CAISVGSESNEQFF
NA	TRBV30	NA	TRBJ1-1	TGTGCCTGGAGTGCCAACGAGAACACTGAAGCTTTCTTT	CAWSANENTEAFF
NA	TRBV20-1	NA	TRBJ2-7	TGCAGTGCTAGTATACCGGGGAGCAACGAGCAGTACTTC	CSASIPGSNEQYF
once	TRBV6-1	NA	TRBJ1-5	TGTGCCAGCAGTGAAAGTGGAGGACAGCCCCAGCATTTT	CASSESGGQPQHF
once	TRBV19	TRBD1	TRBJ1-1	TGTGCCAGTTCCTGGACAGGGAACACTGAAGCTTTCTTT	CASSWTGNTEAFF
NA	TRBV5-1	NA	TRBJ2-7	TGCGCCAGCAGCTTGGACAGCGGGTACGAGCAGTACTTC	CASSLDSGYEQYF
NA	TRBV19	NA	TRBJ2-1	TGTGCCAGTAGACCCTGGCGGGACAGAAACAATGAGCAGTTCTTC	CASRPWRDRNNEQFF